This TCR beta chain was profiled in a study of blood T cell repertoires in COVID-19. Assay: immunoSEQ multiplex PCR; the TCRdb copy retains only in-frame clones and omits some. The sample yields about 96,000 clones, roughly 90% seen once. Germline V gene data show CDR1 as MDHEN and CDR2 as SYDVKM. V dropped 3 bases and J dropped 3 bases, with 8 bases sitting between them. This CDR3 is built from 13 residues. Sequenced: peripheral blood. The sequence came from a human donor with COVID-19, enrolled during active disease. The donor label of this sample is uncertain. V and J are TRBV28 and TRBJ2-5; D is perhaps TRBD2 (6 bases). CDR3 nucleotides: TGTGCCAGCAGTTTTGGGGGGAAAGAGACCCAGTACTTC. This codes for CASSFGGKETQYF.